The 28 T cell receptor beta chains below were found in one sample sequenced in a study of CXCR3-negative and CXCR3-positive naive CD8 T cells. UMI labels and 5' RACE were used to prepare the TRB cDNA libraries. One entry per CDR3 protein, without DNA, is what TCRdb gives after re-calling the 5' RACE reads. Its clone listing holds about 120,000 distinct CDR3 sequences. Study-wide results and limits: TRB CDR3s of CXCR3-positive naive cells were more hydrophobic than those of CXCR3-negative naive cells.

The antigens of these receptors remain unknown. The sequencing sample was made of naive CXCR3+ CD8+ T cells from blood. Subset in this sample: CD45RO-CCR7+CD27+CD95- naive CD8+ T cells expressing CXCR3 (TNR3+). These receptors originate from a human donor in good health. Some clones in this sample may be carry-over from other donors' samples.

The chain employs TRBV5-1 and TRBJ2-7; lacking DNA, the TRBD1 call made by TCRdb goes unchecked. Germline assignment: CDR1 SGHRS and CDR2 YFSETQ. The CDR3 is 14 residues long. The CDR3 spells CASSLTGGTYEQYF.

The gene calls are TRBV28 and TRBJ2-7; no DNA is available, so the TRBD2 call from TCRdb remains unchecked. CDR3 length: 16 residues. Germline CDR1 is MDHEN and CDR2 is SYDVKM. The CDR3 is CASSFHVAGGSSEQYF.

This chain joins TRBV4-1 and TRBJ2-7; TCRdb indicates TRBD1, and absent DNA this call remains unverified. This CDR3 comprises 13 residues. Germline assignment: CDR1 MGHRA and CDR2 YSYEKL. The CDR3 reads CASSHADSYEQYF.

This chain joins TRBV29-1 and TRBJ1-2; as DNA is missing, the TRBD1 call by TCRdb cannot be tested. This CDR3 comprises 13 residues. The germline CDR1 and CDR2 sequences are SQVTM and ANQGSEA. Here the CDR3 reads CSVDGHENYGYTF.

The chain uses TRBV28 and TRBJ2-3; TCRdb's D gene call, TRBD2, goes unchecked for lack of DNA. This CDR3 has 18 residues. Germline CDR1 MDHEN, CDR2 SYDVKM. CDR3 sequence: CASSLPSLLAGGPDTQYF.

The chain couples TRBV20-1 to TRBJ2-7; the TRBD2 assignment by TCRdb is unverifiable without DNA. Germline V CDR1 and CDR2: DFQATT, SNEGSKA (reference sequence). This CDR3 has 14 amino acids. CDR3 loop: CSAIGLEHTYEQYF.

The CDR3 sequence is CASSSTSASYEQHF. V and J are TRBV5-1 and TRBJ2-7; TCRdb's D call, TRBD2, is unchecked because there is no DNA. Germline V CDR1 and CDR2: SGHRS, YFSETQ. The CDR3 has 14 residues. Full variable domain (outside the CDR3, taken from reference TRBV5-1 and TRBJ2-7): KAGVTQTPRYLIKTRGQQVTLSCSPISGHRSVSWYQQTPGQGLQFLFEYFSETQRNKGNFPGRFSGRQFSNSRSEMNVSTLELGDSALYLCASSSTSASYEQHFGPGTRLTVT.

CDR3 amino acids: CSVGQDLGEQYF. The genes are TRBV29-1 and TRBJ2-7. The CDR3 is 12 residues long. The germline CDR1 and CDR2 sequences are SQVTM and ANQGSEA.

This chain links TRBV12-3 or TRBV12-4 with TRBJ2-1; with no DNA, the TCRdb D assignment of TRBD1 cannot be verified. The CDR3 covers 13 residues. This chain's CDR3 is CASTQGAYNEQFF.

The chain joins TRBV6-2 or TRBV6-3 to TRBJ2-3; TCRdb's D gene call, TRBD2, goes unchecked for lack of DNA. Germline V gene lookup returns CDR1 MNHEY and CDR2 SVGEGT. There are 18 residues in the CDR3. CDR3: CASSPLAGGIGDTDTQYF.

The genes are TRBV29-1 and TRBJ2-7; TCRdb reports TRBD1, a call that lacks DNA to check it against. Germline assignment: CDR1 SQVTM and CDR2 ANQGSEA. This CDR3 is 13 amino acids long. Here the CDR3 reads CSVDPTGVGEQYF.

V is TRBV15 and J is TRBJ1-5. The CDR3 contains 14 residues. Germline CDR1 LNHNV, CDR2 YYDKDF (reference sequence). The CDR3: CATSEGNSNQPQHF.

The CDR3 is CASSARGEKLFF. The V and J genes are TRBV9 and TRBJ1-4; TCRdb gives TRBD1 as the D gene, but with no DNA this cannot be confirmed. The CDR3 is 12 amino acids. CDR1 is SGDLS, CDR2 YYNGEE, per germline.

The chain is built from TRBV12-3 or TRBV12-4 and TRBJ2-7; with no DNA, the TCRdb D assignment of TRBD1 cannot be verified. CDR3 length: 14 amino acids. This CDR3 reads CASSSQDSSYEQYF.

The V and J genes are TRBV7-9 and TRBJ2-5; the TRBD1 assignment by TCRdb is unverifiable without DNA. The germline gives CDR1 SEHNR, CDR2 FQNEAQ (reference sequence). This CDR3 comprises 15 residues. The CDR3 loop is CASSLTGAGEETQYF.

V and J are TRBV7-3 and TRBJ2-3; TCRdb returns TRBD2, unconfirmable since there is no DNA. Germline values: CDR1 SGHTA, CDR2 FQGTGA. This CDR3 has 15 amino acids. CDR3 protein: CASSSLAYLTDTQYF.

The V gene is TRBV11-1, the J gene TRBJ2-7; the D call from TCRdb, TRBD1, cannot be confirmed without DNA. Germline loops: CDR1 SGHAT, CDR2 FQDESV (reference sequence). The CDR3 is made up of 15 amino acids. CDR3 loop: CASSPRTESSYEQYF.

V and J are TRBV20-1 and TRBJ2-1; TCRdb gives TRBD2 as the D gene, but with no DNA this cannot be confirmed. The CDR3 length is 19 residues. CDR1 is DFQATT, CDR2 SNEGSKA, per germline (reference sequence). The CDR3 is CSVRGTEDTPRASYNEQFF.

The CDR3 loop is CGGVGADRYNEQFF. The chain links TRBV29-1 to TRBJ2-1; TCRdb picks TRBD2, but there is no DNA to check that call. CDR3 length: 14 residues. Germline V gives CDR1 SQVTM, CDR2 ANQGSEA.

V usage is TRBV28 and J usage is TRBJ2-6; there is no DNA to check the TCRdb D call of TRBD2. Germline assignment: CDR1 MDHEN and CDR2 SYDVKM. CDR3 length: 23 residues. The CDR3 reads CASSLGVGGATSGSRSGANVLTF. Together with reference TRBV28 and TRBJ2-6, the CDR3 gives the full variable domain: DVKVTQSSRYLVKRTGEKVFLECVQDMDHENMFWYRQDPGLGLRLIYFSYDVKMKEKGDIPEGYSVSREKKERFSLILESASTNQTSMYLCASSLGVGGATSGSRSGANVLTFGAGSRLTVL.

The CDR3 sequence: CASSPWTGMNTEAFF. V is TRBV9 and J is TRBJ1-1; TCRdb's D call of TRBD1 is untestable without DNA. The CDR3 runs to 15 residues. Germline values: CDR1 SGDLS, CDR2 YYNGEE.

The chain is built from TRBV6-5 and TRBJ2-5; TCRdb gives TRBD2 as the D gene, but with no DNA this cannot be confirmed. Per the germline V gene, CDR1 is MNHEY and CDR2 is SVGAGI. There are 16 residues in the CDR3. This chain's CDR3 is CASNRLAGARRETQYF.

This chain connects TRBV29-1 to TRBJ2-2; no DNA is available, so the TRBD1 call from TCRdb remains unchecked. Germline lookup yields CDR1 SQVTM and CDR2 ANQGSEA. This CDR3 spans 18 amino acids. CDR3: CSAQAGTELPLFTGELFF.

This chain uses TRBV9 with TRBJ2-7; there is no DNA to check the TCRdb D call of TRBD1. Germline V gives CDR1 SGDLS, CDR2 YYNGEE. CDR3 length: 15 residues. Here the CDR3 reads CASSVRGESSYEQYF.

The chain has TRBV11-2 and TRBJ2-1; TCRdb's D gene call, TRBD2, goes unchecked for lack of DNA. This CDR3 has 15 amino acids. The germline V gene encodes CDR1 SGHAT and CDR2 FQNNGV. This chain's CDR3 is CASGLLADPYNEQFF.

The chain joins TRBV6-5 to TRBJ2-1; TCRdb lists TRBD2, though no DNA is available to test this call. The CDR3 has 15 amino acids. CDR1 and CDR2 from the germline V gene are MNHEY and SVGAGI. The CDR3: CASSYTGGTYNEQFF.

This sequence joins TRBV29-1 and TRBJ1-2. The CDR3 consists of 13 residues. Germline CDR1 SQVTM, CDR2 ANQGSEA. The CDR3: CSARRETDYGYTF.

The J gene is TRBJ2-3, the V gene TRBV12-3 or TRBV12-4; the D gene TCRdb calls, TRBD2, cannot be checked with no DNA. The CDR3 has 14 residues. The CDR3 loop reads CASSLRGPWDTQYF.